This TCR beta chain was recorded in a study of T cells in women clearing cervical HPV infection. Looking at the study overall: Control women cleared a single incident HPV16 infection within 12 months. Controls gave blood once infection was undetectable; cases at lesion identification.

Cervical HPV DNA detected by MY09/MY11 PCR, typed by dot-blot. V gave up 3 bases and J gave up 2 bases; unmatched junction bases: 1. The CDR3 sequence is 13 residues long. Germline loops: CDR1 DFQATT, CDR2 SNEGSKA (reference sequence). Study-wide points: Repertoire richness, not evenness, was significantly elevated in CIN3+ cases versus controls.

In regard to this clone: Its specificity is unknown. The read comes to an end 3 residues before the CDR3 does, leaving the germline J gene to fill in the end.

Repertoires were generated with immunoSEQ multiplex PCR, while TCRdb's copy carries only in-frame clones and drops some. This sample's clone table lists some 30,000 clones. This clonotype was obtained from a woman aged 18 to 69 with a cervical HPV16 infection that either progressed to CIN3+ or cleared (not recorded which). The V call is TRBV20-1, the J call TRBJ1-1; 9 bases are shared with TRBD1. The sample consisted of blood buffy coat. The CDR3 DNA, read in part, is TGCAGTGCTAGGACAGGGGGAAACACTGAA. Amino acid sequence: CSARTGGNTE. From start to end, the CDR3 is CSARTGGNTEAFF.